These T cell receptor beta chains were read from a single sample in a study of blood T cell repertoires in COVID-19. Produced via immunoSEQ multiplex PCR; TCRdb's table is partial and in-frame only. The sample shows more than 150,000 clones, around 87% of them seen only once. Sequencing was carried out using peripheral blood. The origin of the receptors is a woman under 30 who had recovered from COVID-19. CDR3s include the opening cysteine and the closing phenylalanine or tryptophan. The order of the fields is D gene, clone size, V gene, J gene, CDR3 protein, CDR3 DNA. The D gene is left open where the match is weak. Part of the rows lack a size; the others show once, few, many or a class for expanded clones.

NA,NA,TRBV5-4,TRBJ2-7,CASSLGRAASYEQYF,TGTGCCAGCAGCTTGGGGAGGGCCGCCTCCTACGAGCAGTACTTC
NA,once,TRBV25-1,TRBJ1-1,CASTSGVGEAFF,TGTGCCAGCACCTCGGGGGTCGGTGAAGCTTTCTTT
NA,NA,TRBV5-6,TRBJ1-2,CASSLEAVRSVGYTF,TGTGCCAGCAGCTTGGAAGCGGTGCGATCAGTTGGCTACACCTTC
TRBD1,NA,TRBV20-1,TRBJ1-2,CRAGDRGYTF,TGCAGGGCGGGGGACAGGGGCTACACCTTC
TRBD2,NA,TRBV5-1,TRBJ2-3,CASSWTDIKREEITDTQYF,TGCGCCAGCAGCTGGACGGATATAAAGCGGGAGGAAATCACAGATACGCAGTATTTT
NA,NA,TRBV5-1,TRBJ1-1,CASSQNPGQTEAFF,TGCGCCAGCAGCCAAAACCCAGGACAGACTGAAGCTTTCTTT
NA,NA,TRBV30,TRBJ1-5,CAWSVEANQPQHF,TGTGCCTGGAGTGTTGAAGCGAATCAGCCCCAGCATTTT
TRBD1,NA,TRBV18,TRBJ2-3,CASSLRQGDTDTQYF,TGTGCCAGCTCACTACGACAGGGGGACACAGATACGCAGTATTTT
TRBD2,few,TRBV9,TRBJ2-3,CASSVRVSGTSGTDTQYF,TGTGCCAGCAGCGTTCGGGTGTCAGGCACTAGCGGAACAGATACGCAGTATTTT
NA,NA,TRBV18,TRBJ2-3,CASSPSGAPDTQYF,TGTGCCAGCTCACCCTCGGGAGCCCCAGATACGCAGTATTTT
NA,NA,TRBV15,TRBJ2-2,CATAEYANTGELFF,TGTGCCACGGCGGAGTACGCGAACACCGGGGAGCTGTTTTTT
TRBD2,NA,TRBV4-1,TRBJ2-1,CASSPGLAGYPYNEQFF,TGCGCCAGCAGCCCGGGACTAGCGGGATACCCCTACAATGAGCAGTTCTTC
NA,NA,TRBV6-2/TRBV6-3,TRBJ1-2,CASSYGQFTDGYTF,TGTGCCAGCAGTTACGGACAGTTTACGGATGGCTACACCTTC
NA,NA,TRBV19,TRBJ1-2,CASSHTRAANYGYTF,TGTGCCAGTAGTCATACACGTGCCGCTAACTATGGCTACACCTTC
NA,NA,TRBV27,TRBJ1-4,CASSSPVSGLGHEKLFF,TGTGCCAGCAGTTCTCCTGTGTCCGGCCTTGGGCATGAAAAACTGTTTTTT
TRBD2,many,TRBV4-2,TRBJ2-3,CASSQGTSSGPTDTQYF,TGTGCCAGCAGCCAGGGTACCTCTAGCGGGCCGACAGATACGCAGTATTTT
NA,NA,TRBV6-2/TRBV6-3,TRBJ1-5,CASSYIQSNQPQHF,TGTGCCAGCAGTTATATACAGAGCAATCAGCCCCAGCATTTT
NA,NA,TRBV27,TRBJ1-1,CASSFTSVNTEAFF,TGTGCCAGCAGTTTCACATCAGTGAACACTGAAGCTTTCTTT
TRBD2,NA,TRBV7-2,TRBJ2-3,CASSLRSGGASTDTQYF,TGTGCCAGCAGCCTCAGAAGCGGGGGGGCGTCCACAGATACGCAGTATTTT
TRBD1,NA,TRBV11-3,TRBJ1-1,CASSIGQGGTEAFF,TGTGCCAGCAGCATAGGACAGGGTGGCACTGAAGCTTTCTTT
TRBD2,NA,TRBV11-2,TRBJ2-1,CASSLHGTSEQFF,TGTGCCAGCAGCTTACACGGGACTAGCGAGCAGTTCTTC
NA,NA,TRBV6-5,TRBJ2-2,CASSYWTLKNTGELFF,TGTGCCAGCAGTTACTGGACTCTGAAGAACACCGGGGAGCTGTTTTTT
NA,NA,TRBV19,TRBJ2-1,CASSMGLPYKADNEQFF,TGTGCCAGTAGTATGGGACTCCCGTACAAAGCTGACAATGAGCAGTTCTTC
TRBD2,once,TRBV7-9,TRBJ2-3,CASRTPGLAAVLDTQYF,TGTGCCAGCAGGACGCCGGGACTAGCGGCGGTTTTGGATACGCAGTATTTT
TRBD1,NA,TRBV2,TRBJ1-1,CASRGTGARAEAFF,TGTGCCAGCAGAGGCACAGGGGCTCGGGCTGAAGCTTTCTTT